This is a list of T cell receptor beta chains from one sample in a study of cytomegalovirus exposure and HLA in healthy donors. The table came from immunoSEQ multiplex PCR; TCRdb's copy has only in-frame clones and leaves some out. The sample lists about 160,000 clones; about 90% were seen once. Input material: PBMCs. These TCRs come from a woman in her 30s in good health and CMV-seronegative. Both conserved end residues are part of each CDR3. A D gene is named only where the DNA matches it firmly. The size field is filled for only some rows; it gives once, few, many or a size class.

j_call: TRBJ1-2
d_call: NA
clone_size: NA
v_call: TRBV20-1
cdr3_nt: TGCAGTGCCGAAGATGGCTACACCTTC
cdr3_aa: CSAEDGYTF

j_call: TRBJ1-1
d_call: NA
clone_size: NA
v_call: TRBV6-5
cdr3_nt: TGTGCCAGCAGTTACGGGCAGGTGAACACTGAAGCTTTCTTT
cdr3_aa: CASSYGQVNTEAFF

j_call: TRBJ2-7
d_call: NA
clone_size: NA
v_call: TRBV13
cdr3_nt: TGTGCCAGCAGCTCAAAGGGTACGGGTAAGGGGCAGTACTTC
cdr3_aa: CASSSKGTGKGQYF

j_call: TRBJ2-2
d_call: NA
clone_size: NA
v_call: TRBV27
cdr3_nt: TGTGCCAGCAACACCGTCGACGCGAACACCGGGGAGCTGTTTTTT
cdr3_aa: CASNTVDANTGELFF

j_call: TRBJ1-6
d_call: NA
clone_size: few
v_call: TRBV4-1
cdr3_nt: TGCGCCAGCAACCGGGACAATAATTCACCCCTCCACTTT
cdr3_aa: CASNRDNNSPLHF

j_call: TRBJ2-3
d_call: NA
clone_size: NA
v_call: TRBV5-6
cdr3_nt: TGTGCCAGCAGCTGGCGACTCCTATCTTCCACAGATACGCAGTATTTT
cdr3_aa: CASSWRLLSSTDTQYF

j_call: TRBJ2-3
d_call: NA
clone_size: few
v_call: TRBV5-6
cdr3_nt: TGTGCCAGCAGCCACTCGAGCTCCACAGATACGCAGTATTTT
cdr3_aa: CASSHSSSTDTQYF

j_call: TRBJ2-3
d_call: NA
clone_size: NA
v_call: TRBV2
cdr3_nt: TGTGCCAGCACTGCGGACCCAGATACGCAGTATTTT
cdr3_aa: CASTADPDTQYF

j_call: TRBJ2-1
d_call: TRBD2
clone_size: once
v_call: TRBV29-1
cdr3_nt: TGCAGCGTGGGGAGGGTCCTGGGAGACAATGAGCAGTTCTTC
cdr3_aa: CSVGRVLGDNEQFF

j_call: TRBJ1-2
d_call: NA
clone_size: NA
v_call: TRBV4-3
cdr3_nt: TGCGCCAGCAGCCAAGAGTTCCAGACCTTCTATGGCTACACCTTC
cdr3_aa: CASSQEFQTFYGYTF

j_call: TRBJ2-7
d_call: NA
clone_size: NA
v_call: TRBV18
cdr3_nt: TGTGCCAGCTCTGGGACTGGATCCTACGAGCAGTACTTC
cdr3_aa: CASSGTGSYEQYF

j_call: TRBJ2-7
d_call: TRBD2
clone_size: NA
v_call: TRBV2
cdr3_nt: TGTGCCACCGGGACTAGCGGTCCCTACGAGCAGTACTTC
cdr3_aa: CATGTSGPYEQYF

j_call: TRBJ2-3
d_call: TRBD1
clone_size: NA
v_call: TRBV7-7
cdr3_nt: TGTGCTAGCAGCTTAGGCCCGGGACAGGGGGTGAGTGGGGATACGCAGTATTTT
cdr3_aa: CASSLGPGQGVSGDTQYF

j_call: TRBJ2-7
d_call: NA
clone_size: NA
v_call: TRBV9
cdr3_nt: TGTGCCAGCAGCGTAGCTTTGGGGTACGAGCAGTACTTC
cdr3_aa: CASSVALGYEQYF

j_call: TRBJ2-1
d_call: TRBD2
clone_size: NA
v_call: TRBV5-1
cdr3_nt: TGCGCCAGCAGCCGGGGGGGCCCTGCGGGTAATGAGCAGTTCTTC
cdr3_aa: CASSRGGPAGNEQFF

j_call: TRBJ1-5
d_call: NA
clone_size: NA
v_call: TRBV27
cdr3_nt: TGTGCCAGCAGTTTAAACGGACAGCTATATAGCAATCAGCCCCAGCATTTT
cdr3_aa: CASSLNGQLYSNQPQHF

j_call: TRBJ2-1
d_call: TRBD1
clone_size: NA
v_call: TRBV7-2
cdr3_nt: TGTGCCAGCAGCTTATTAGGGTCCGGGACAGCCTACAATGAGCAGTTCTTC
cdr3_aa: CASSLLGSGTAYNEQFF

j_call: TRBJ1-1
d_call: NA
clone_size: NA
v_call: TRBV7-2
cdr3_nt: TGTGCCAGCCTCGATGTCCGAATGAACACTGAAGCTTTCTTT
cdr3_aa: CASLDVRMNTEAFF

j_call: TRBJ1-3
d_call: NA
clone_size: NA
v_call: TRBV6-5
cdr3_nt: TGTGCCAGCAGTTCCGGGACGTTGGGAAACACCATATATTTT
cdr3_aa: CASSSGTLGNTIYF

j_call: TRBJ2-7
d_call: TRBD2
clone_size: NA
v_call: TRBV28
cdr3_nt: TGTGCCAGCAGCCTAGCGGGAGGCCCTTCCTACGAGCAGTACTTC
cdr3_aa: CASSLAGGPSYEQYF

j_call: TRBJ2-1
d_call: NA
clone_size: NA
v_call: TRBV7-3
cdr3_nt: TGTGCCAGCAGCTTACTAAACGACGGGGAGCAGTTCTTC
cdr3_aa: CASSLLNDGEQFF

j_call: TRBJ2-7
d_call: NA
clone_size: NA
v_call: TRBV27
cdr3_nt: TGTGCCAGCAGTTTAGGCTCATGGTCCGAGCAGTACTTC
cdr3_aa: CASSLGSWSEQYF

j_call: TRBJ2-1
d_call: TRBD2
clone_size: NA
v_call: TRBV27
cdr3_nt: TGTGCCGGGAAACTAGCGGGCAAATACAATGAGCAGTTCTTC
cdr3_aa: CAGKLAGKYNEQFF

j_call: TRBJ1-1
d_call: TRBD1
clone_size: NA
v_call: TRBV5-1
cdr3_nt: TGCGCCAGCAGCTCGACAGGGGCTGAAGCTTTCTTT
cdr3_aa: CASSSTGAEAFF

j_call: TRBJ1-2
d_call: NA
clone_size: NA
v_call: TRBV7-2
cdr3_nt: TGTGCCAGCAGCACCCGACAGGAAACTGGCTACACCTTC
cdr3_aa: CASSTRQETGYTF

j_call: TRBJ2-7
d_call: NA
clone_size: NA
v_call: TRBV7-2
cdr3_nt: TGTGCCAGCAGCTTAGGGGGGGCGCCCGACCGAATTTCCTACGAGCAGTACTTC
cdr3_aa: CASSLGGAPDRISYEQYF

j_call: TRBJ2-3
d_call: TRBD1
clone_size: NA
v_call: TRBV9
cdr3_nt: TGTGCCAGCAGCGTTAGGGGGCGCCCGGGTATTGATACGCAGTATTTT
cdr3_aa: CASSVRGRPGIDTQYF

j_call: TRBJ2-5
d_call: NA
clone_size: NA
v_call: TRBV4-2
cdr3_nt: TGTGCCAGCAGCCAACAGGAGGCCCCCCAAGAGACCCAGTACTTC
cdr3_aa: CASSQQEAPQETQYF

j_call: TRBJ2-7
d_call: TRBD1
clone_size: NA
v_call: TRBV10-3
cdr3_nt: TGTGCCATCAGTGAGTCGAGGACAGGGTTGTACGAGCAGTACTTC
cdr3_aa: CAISESRTGLYEQYF

j_call: TRBJ2-2
d_call: TRBD2
clone_size: NA
v_call: TRBV27
cdr3_nt: TGTGCCAGCAAACCCTTGGCGGGAGGCGACGCGAACACCGGGGAGCTGTTTTTT
cdr3_aa: CASKPLAGGDANTGELFF

j_call: TRBJ2-7
d_call: TRBD2
clone_size: NA
v_call: TRBV9
cdr3_nt: TGTGCCAGCAGCGCGTCCGGGACTAGCGACGAGCAGTACTTC
cdr3_aa: CASSASGTSDEQYF

j_call: TRBJ1-1
d_call: NA
clone_size: NA
v_call: TRBV5-5
cdr3_nt: TGTGCCAGCAGCTTGGGGGCGAATGTGAACACTGAAGCTTTCTTT
cdr3_aa: CASSLGANVNTEAFF

j_call: TRBJ2-7
d_call: NA
clone_size: few
v_call: TRBV29-1
cdr3_nt: TGCAGCGTTGAAGGGATAACCTACGAGCAGTACTTC
cdr3_aa: CSVEGITYEQYF

j_call: TRBJ1-1
d_call: NA
clone_size: NA
v_call: TRBV11-2
cdr3_nt: TGTGCCAGCAGCTTAATATCGTGGGGAGGGTCCGGTGGGGCTGAAGCTTTCTTT
cdr3_aa: CASSLISWGGSGGAEAFF

j_call: TRBJ2-5
d_call: NA
clone_size: NA
v_call: TRBV11-2
cdr3_nt: TGTGCCAGCAGCTTATTTGGCGAGACCCAGTACTTC
cdr3_aa: CASSLFGETQYF

j_call: TRBJ2-3
d_call: NA
clone_size: NA
v_call: TRBV18
cdr3_nt: TGTGCCAGCTCACCACCGCTTCGAGGGGGAGATACGCAGTATTTT
cdr3_aa: CASSPPLRGGDTQYF

j_call: TRBJ2-3
d_call: TRBD1
clone_size: NA
v_call: TRBV18
cdr3_nt: TGTGCCAGCTCCCGAGGGAGCCGGGACAGGGACGCAGATACGCAGTATTTT
cdr3_aa: CASSRGSRDRDADTQYF

j_call: TRBJ1-2
d_call: NA
clone_size: NA
v_call: TRBV27
cdr3_nt: TGTGCCAGCAGTTTAAATTCGGGAGTTGGCTACACCTTC
cdr3_aa: CASSLNSGVGYTF

j_call: TRBJ1-5
d_call: NA
clone_size: NA
v_call: TRBV10-3
cdr3_nt: TGTGCCATCAGTGATTGGATGGAGGGTCAGCCCCAGCATTTT
cdr3_aa: CAISDWMEGQPQHF

j_call: TRBJ2-2
d_call: NA
clone_size: NA
v_call: TRBV4-3
cdr3_nt: TGCGCCAGCAGCCAAGGCGCTGCGAACACCGGGGAGCTGTTTTTT
cdr3_aa: CASSQGAANTGELFF

j_call: TRBJ2-7
d_call: NA
clone_size: NA
v_call: TRBV19
cdr3_nt: TGTGCCAGTAGCGAGGCGGACTCCTACGAGCAGTACTTC
cdr3_aa: CASSEADSYEQYF

j_call: TRBJ1-2
d_call: NA
clone_size: NA
v_call: TRBV5-6
cdr3_nt: TGTGCCAGCAGCCCCTGGTGGGGGAGGGGACCGACTAACTATGGCTACACCTTC
cdr3_aa: CASSPWWGRGPTNYGYTF

j_call: TRBJ1-6
d_call: NA
clone_size: NA
v_call: TRBV9
cdr3_nt: TGTGCCAGCAGCGTAGTTGCAGTAAATTCACCCCTCCACTTT
cdr3_aa: CASSVVAVNSPLHF

j_call: TRBJ2-5
d_call: TRBD2
clone_size: NA
v_call: TRBV7-2
cdr3_nt: TGTGCCAGCAGCTTAGCAATGCGGGGGACGGGAGAGACCCAGTACTTC
cdr3_aa: CASSLAMRGTGETQYF

j_call: TRBJ2-2
d_call: NA
clone_size: NA
v_call: TRBV7-9
cdr3_nt: TGTGCCAGCAGTATCACAACGAACACCGGGGAGCTGTTTTTT
cdr3_aa: CASSITTNTGELFF

j_call: TRBJ2-1
d_call: NA
clone_size: NA
v_call: TRBV5-1
cdr3_nt: TGCGCCAGCAGCTCGGCGGACTTCTACAATGAGCAGTTCTTC
cdr3_aa: CASSSADFYNEQFF

j_call: TRBJ2-1
d_call: TRBD2
clone_size: NA
v_call: TRBV9
cdr3_nt: TGTGCCAGCAGCGTAGCGGGAGGAAGAAACGAGCAGTTCTTC
cdr3_aa: CASSVAGGRNEQFF

j_call: TRBJ2-3
d_call: NA
clone_size: once
v_call: TRBV6-5
cdr3_nt: TGTGCCAGCAGTTACTCGGTGTCTTCAAGGGATACGCAGTATTTT
cdr3_aa: CASSYSVSSRDTQYF

j_call: TRBJ1-5
d_call: NA
clone_size: NA
v_call: TRBV27
cdr3_nt: TGTGCCCCCAACAGGGTGAGTCAACAGCCCCAGCATTTT
cdr3_aa: CAPNRVSQQPQHF

j_call: TRBJ1-5
d_call: TRBD1
clone_size: NA
v_call: TRBV30
cdr3_nt: TGTGCCTGGGGTACCGGGACAGTAAATCAGCCCCAGCATTTT
cdr3_aa: CAWGTGTVNQPQHF

j_call: TRBJ1-2
d_call: TRBD1
clone_size: NA
v_call: TRBV2
cdr3_nt: TGTGCCAGCAGTGAGCATAGGGACAGGGGGGACTATGGCTACACCTTC
cdr3_aa: CASSEHRDRGDYGYTF

j_call: TRBJ1-1
d_call: TRBD1
clone_size: NA
v_call: TRBV7-9
cdr3_nt: TGTGCCAGCAGCTTAGGACAGGGGGCTTTCTTT
cdr3_aa: CASSLGQGAFF

j_call: TRBJ2-3
d_call: TRBD2
clone_size: NA
v_call: TRBV27
cdr3_nt: TGTGCCAGCAGTTTATCGACGGGGGGTACGCAGTATTTT
cdr3_aa: CASSLSTGGTQYF

j_call: TRBJ2-3
d_call: NA
clone_size: NA
v_call: TRBV7-2
cdr3_nt: TGTGCCAGCGTTAGCGTCGGGACGCAGTATTTT
cdr3_aa: CASVSVGTQYF